This TCR beta chain was obtained from a study of cytomegalovirus exposure and HLA in healthy donors. Background on the study: The study placed 80% to 85% of its 350 to 450 genotyped donors in the Caucasian-associated ancestry cluster.

PCR involved 60 Vbeta and 13 Jbeta primers. The assay was immunoSEQ multiplex PCR, and TCRdb's table has in-frame clones only and misses some. The listing contains roughly 120,000 clones. Study observations and caveats: A reported reduction in N-insertions relative to the approximately 670-donor mean was seen in an Asian-associated ancestry cluster in a later analysis. When a later analysis compared HLA-associated TCR beta chains with equally common others, the HLA-associated chains turned out to be more clonally expanded and to have lower generation probabilities. Sequencing likely produced, as an artifact, a cluster of highly shared sequence variants.

V trimming: 0 bases; J trimming: 2 bases; junction bases outside the gene matches: 1. The germline gives CDR1 SGHNT, CDR2 YYREEE (reference sequence). This CDR3 contains 14 residues. Details on this clone: Its specificity is not known.

The clonotype originates from a man between 18 and 29 years old in good health and CMV-seronegative. V gene TRBV5-4 combines with J gene TRBJ1-2, with 7 bases matching TRBD1. The material sequenced was PBMCs. The CDR3 protein is CASSLDRGNYGYTF. The CDR3 DNA reads as TGTGCCAGCAGCTTGGACAGGGGCAACTATGGCTACACCTTC. The full variable domain, in which reference TRBV5-4 and TRBJ1-2 provide the parts outside the CDR3, is ETGVTQSPTHLIKTRGQQVTLRCSSQSGHNTVSWYQQALGQGPQFIFQYYREEENGRGNFPPRFSGLQFPNYSSELNVNALELDDSALYLCASSLDRGNYGYTFGSGTRLTVV.